The T cell receptor beta chain described here comes from a study of T cells expressing NK-cell markers. Across the whole study: HCMV serostatus: seven of eight sequenced donors positive, one negative. Study-wide results and limits: No clear determination of HCMV specificity was made for expanded NKG2C+ T cell clones. Top CD8+ clonotypes included the dominant CD3+CD56+NKG2C+ clonotypes in six donors. The CD3+CD56-NKG2C+ fraction of a handful of donors was also led by these clonotypes.

Germline CDR1 is ENHRY and CDR2 is SYGVKD. The length of the CDR3 is 14 residues. TCRdb re-called the 5' RACE reads; one entry per CDR3 protein, DNA not given. The sample table includes about 430,000 distinct CDR3 sequences. A remark on this clonotype: Its antigen is not identified.

The sequencing input was blood T cells: a sorted CD56 or NKG2C T cell subset, CD4+ or CD8+ T cells, or bulk PBMC T cells (not recorded which). The rearrangement uses TRBV10-3 and TRBJ1-2. The receptor was isolated from a woman aged 50 to 65 in good health. The chain's CDR3 is CAISESGRDDGYTF.